The T cell receptor (beta chain) described here comes from a study of T cell responses to AZD1222 COVID-19 vaccine. The study, taken as a whole, reports: The breadth and depth of Spike-specific TCRs increased once two AZD1222 doses had been given. The span of vaccine-associated CD4 TCRs extended across spike, with dominance at 160-218 and 743-854.

Germline values: CDR1 LNHDA, CDR2 SQIVND (reference sequence). The CDR3 loop spans 16 amino acids. V was clipped by 6 bases and J by 1 base, with 17 bases between them. The method was immunoSEQ multiplex PCR; TCRdb's version includes in-frame clones alone and lacks a portion of them. The table includes about 130,000 clones, around 89% detected once. Comments on this clone: Its antigen is not known.

V and J are TRBV19 and TRBJ2-3; maybe TRBD2 (7 bases). This TCR derives from an adult in good health. Sequenced here: peripheral blood, sampled on day 0 of AZD1222 vaccination. CDR3 DNA sequence: TGTGCCAGTAGGGGGACACCCCGGGGGGGCACAGATACGCAGTATTTT. The encoded protein is CASRGTPRGGTDTQYF.